This T cell receptor (beta chain) was observed in a study of radiation and T cells in renal cell carcinoma. Study context: Nephrectomy followed 15 Gy stereotactic body radiation by 4 weeks.

Time point indicated: blood 2 weeks post-SBRT. This sample's treatment: 15 Gy SBRT to primary tumor, nephrectomy 4 weeks later. After SBRT, blood was collected at 2 and 4 weeks, plus baseline. The tumor was a clear cell renal cell carcinoma. General study points: In blood, top tumor clones expanded by 2 weeks, shrinking by 4.

The length of the CDR3 is 14 residues. V lost 6 bases and J lost 4; bases outside the gene matches: 6. Germline V CDR1 and CDR2: MNHNY, SVGAGI (reference sequence). Here immunoSEQ multiplex PCR was the method, and the copy in TCRdb shows in-frame clones only, minus some. This sample has about 49,000 clones, with 75% to 85% found just once. A word on this clone: Its specificity is not known.

The origin of this receptor is a woman in her 70s with renal cell carcinoma. The chain joins TRBV6-6 to TRBJ1-3; 7 positions match TRBD1. Material: blood, obtained from a patient whose treatment included radiotherapy and nephrectomy. The CDR3 sequence: CASSLTGAGNTIYF. The CDR3 region has the DNA TGTGCCAGCAGCCTCACAGGGGCAGGAAACACCATATATTTT.